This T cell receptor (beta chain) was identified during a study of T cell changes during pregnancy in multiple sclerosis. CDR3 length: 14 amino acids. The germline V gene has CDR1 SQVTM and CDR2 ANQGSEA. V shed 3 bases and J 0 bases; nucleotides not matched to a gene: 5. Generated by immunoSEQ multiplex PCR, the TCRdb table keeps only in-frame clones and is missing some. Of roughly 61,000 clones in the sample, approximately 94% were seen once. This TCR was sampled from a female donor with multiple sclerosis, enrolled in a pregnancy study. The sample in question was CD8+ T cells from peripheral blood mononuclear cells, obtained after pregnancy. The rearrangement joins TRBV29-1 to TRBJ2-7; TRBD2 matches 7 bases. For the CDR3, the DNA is TGCAGCGTTGAGGGCGAGCGGGGCTCCTACGAGCAGTACTTC. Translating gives CSVEGERGSYEQYF.